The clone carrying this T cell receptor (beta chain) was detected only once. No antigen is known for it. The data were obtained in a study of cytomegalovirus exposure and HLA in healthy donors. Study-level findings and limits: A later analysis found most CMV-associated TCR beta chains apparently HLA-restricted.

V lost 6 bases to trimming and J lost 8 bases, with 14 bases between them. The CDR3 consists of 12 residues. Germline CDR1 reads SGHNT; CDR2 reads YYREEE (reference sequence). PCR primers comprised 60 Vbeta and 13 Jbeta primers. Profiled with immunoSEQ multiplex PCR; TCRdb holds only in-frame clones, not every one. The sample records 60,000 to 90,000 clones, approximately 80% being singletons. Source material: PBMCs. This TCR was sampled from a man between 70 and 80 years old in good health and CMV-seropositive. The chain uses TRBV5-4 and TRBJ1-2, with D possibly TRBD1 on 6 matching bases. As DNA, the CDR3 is TGTGCCAGCAATGGGGGGGGCCCCGGCTACACCTTC. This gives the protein CASNGGGPGYTF.